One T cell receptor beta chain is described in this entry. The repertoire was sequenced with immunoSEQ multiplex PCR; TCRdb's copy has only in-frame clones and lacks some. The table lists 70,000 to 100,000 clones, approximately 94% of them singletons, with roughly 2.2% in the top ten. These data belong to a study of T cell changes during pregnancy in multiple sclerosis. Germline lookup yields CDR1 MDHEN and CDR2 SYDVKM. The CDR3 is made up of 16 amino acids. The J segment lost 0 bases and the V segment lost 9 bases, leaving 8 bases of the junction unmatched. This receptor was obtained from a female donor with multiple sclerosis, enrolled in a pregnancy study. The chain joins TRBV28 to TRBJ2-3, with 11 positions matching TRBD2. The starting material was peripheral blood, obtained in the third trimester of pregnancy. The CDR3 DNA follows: TGTGCCAGTCACCAAATAGCGGGAGGGAGCACAGATACGCAGTATTTT. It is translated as CASHQIAGGSTDTQYF.